A selection of T cell receptor beta chains follows, all from one sample in a study of blood T cell repertoires in COVID-19. The assay was immunoSEQ multiplex PCR, and TCRdb's table has in-frame clones only and misses some. The data show tens of thousands of clones, approximately 90% seen once. The sample consisted of peripheral blood. These receptor sequences come from a male donor with acute or convalescent COVID-19. Each CDR3 is given with its conserved first and last residue. The D gene is left open where the match is weak. Rows give clone size only sometimes, using once, few, many, or a class for an expanded clone.

v_gene	j_gene	d_gene	abundance	CDR3aa	CDR3nt
TRBV6-5	TRBJ1-3	TRBD1	-	CASSTGQGNTIYF	TGTGCCAGCAGTACGGGACAGGGAAACACCATATATTTT
TRBV9	TRBJ1-3	-	-	CASSVGGQGGDTIYF	TGTGCCAGCAGCGTAGGTGGTCAGGGTGGAGACACCATATATTTT
TRBV12-3/TRBV12-4	TRBJ2-1	-	once	CASSSHREGEQFF	TGTGCCAGCAGTTCCCACAGGGAGGGTGAGCAGTTCTTC
TRBV21-1	TRBJ1-5	-	few	CASSGLSGIPSNQPQHF	TGTGCCAGCAGCGGCTTATCCGGGATACCGAGCAATCAGCCCCAGCATTTT
TRBV11-2	TRBJ2-5	-	-	CASSLGWGRDQETQYF	TGTGCCAGCAGCTTAGGGTGGGGCAGAGACCAAGAGACCCAGTACTTC
TRBV10-3	TRBJ2-1	TRBD2	few	CAISPLAGVNNEQFF	TGTGCCATCAGTCCGTTAGCGGGGGTTAACAATGAGCAGTTCTTC
TRBV2	TRBJ2-4	TRBD2	few	CASSKTSGNLAKNIQYF	TGTGCCAGCAGTAAGACTAGCGGGAACCTAGCCAAAAACATTCAGTACTTC
TRBV12-3/TRBV12-4	TRBJ1-1	-	-	CASSLGGSEAFF	TGTGCCAGCAGCCTCGGAGGAAGTGAAGCTTTCTTT
TRBV3-1/TRBV3-2	TRBJ1-1	-	-	CASSQGGEAFF	TGTGCCAGCAGCCAGGGGGGTGAAGCTTTCTTT
TRBV29-1	TRBJ1-4	TRBD1	few	CSVRQGAEEKLFF	TGCAGCGTCAGACAGGGGGCTGAAGAAAAACTGTTTTTT
TRBV14	TRBJ2-1	-	-	CASSPTHNEQFF	TGTGCCAGCAGCCCCACTCACAATGAGCAGTTCTTC
TRBV5-1	TRBJ1-1	-	-	CASHSQDSSTEAFF	TGCGCCAGCCACTCTCAGGATTCGAGCACTGAAGCTTTCTTT
TRBV7-9	TRBJ1-4	TRBD1	-	CASSPWDSWGENEKLFF	TGTGCCAGCAGCCCCTGGGACAGCTGGGGGGAGAATGAAAAACTGTTTTTT
TRBV11-2	TRBJ1-6	TRBD1	once	CASSSFRTGLYNSPLHF	TGTGCCAGCAGCTCTTTCAGGACAGGCCTCTATAATTCACCCCTCCACTTT
TRBV11-2	TRBJ2-7	-	-	CASSPPTGRSYEQYF	TGTGCCAGCAGCCCGCCGACAGGACGCTCCTACGAGCAGTACTTC
TRBV5-1	TRBJ2-3	-	-	CASSFGRQAQSLTTDTQYF	TGCGCCAGCAGCTTCGGCCGACAGGCCCAATCACTTACCACAGATACGCAGTATTTT
TRBV28	TRBJ2-7	TRBD1	-	CASSSTGGSYEQYF	TGTGCCAGCAGTTCCACAGGGGGCTCCTACGAGCAGTACTTC
TRBV18	TRBJ2-2	TRBD1	-	CASSPRDRGRPGELFF	TGTGCCAGCTCACCACGGGACAGGGGGCGCCCCGGGGAGCTGTTTTTT
TRBV19	TRBJ1-6	-	-	CASTTDSLSNSPLHF	TGTGCCAGTACCACGGACTCCCTTAGTAATTCACCCCTCCACTTT
TRBV29-1	TRBJ2-7	TRBD1	-	CSASPGQGTYEQYF	TGCAGCGCCTCCCCGGGACAGGGTACCTACGAGCAGTACTTC
TRBV12-3/TRBV12-4	TRBJ2-1	-	-	CASRKEANEQFF	TGTGCCAGCAGAAAGGAGGCGAATGAGCAGTTCTTC
TRBV7-2	TRBJ2-1	TRBD2	-	CASSLVRAGGLSYNEQFF	TGTGCCAGCAGCTTAGTAAGGGCGGGGGGGCTGTCCTACAATGAGCAGTTCTTC
TRBV19	TRBJ1-1	-	-	CASSKGGTTEAFF	TGTGCCAGTAGTAAGGGAGGGACCACTGAAGCTTTCTTT
TRBV4-2	TRBJ1-1	-	-	CASSQERRGGTEAFF	TGTGCCAGCAGCCAAGAGAGGAGGGGCGGAACTGAAGCTTTCTTT
TRBV7-9	TRBJ1-5	-	-	CASSGLGGQPQHF	TGTGCCAGCAGCGGCCTAGGTGGCCAGCCCCAGCATTTT
TRBV6-2/TRBV6-3	TRBJ2-1	TRBD2	-	CASSSTGAGTSGVDEQFF	TGTGCCAGCAGTTCAACCGGGGCCGGGACTAGCGGGGTGGATGAGCAGTTCTTC
TRBV24-1	TRBJ1-5	TRBD1	once	CATSELGQNQPQHF	TGTGCCACCAGTGAGCTGGGACAGAATCAGCCCCAGCATTTT
TRBV11-2	TRBJ2-5	TRBD2	-	CASSLVLSGGGTQYF	TGTGCCAGCAGCTTAGTACTTAGCGGGGGGGGGACCCAGTACTTC
TRBV7-8	TRBJ2-2	-	-	CASSLAGAGELFF	TGTGCCAGCAGCTTAGCCGGGGCCGGGGAGCTGTTTTTT
TRBV5-1	TRBJ2-2	-	few	CASSPLTNTGELFF	TGCGCCAGCAGCCCTCTAACGAACACCGGGGAGCTGTTTTTT
TRBV6-6	TRBJ2-1	TRBD2	-	CASRTAGGGFEQFF	TGTGCCAGCAGGACCGCTGGCGGGGGGTTTGAGCAGTTCTTC
TRBV5-1	TRBJ1-1	TRBD1	-	CASSPGQGGTEAFF	TGCGCCAGCAGCCCCGGACAGGGCGGCACTGAAGCTTTCTTT
TRBV5-4	TRBJ2-7	TRBD1	-	CASLKDRGLNEQYF	TGTGCCAGCCTGAAGGACAGGGGTTTGAACGAGCAGTACTTC
TRBV19	TRBJ1-2	-	-	CASTDRRANYGYTF	TGTGCCAGCACCGACAGGAGAGCTAACTATGGCTACACCTTC
TRBV7-8	TRBJ1-5	TRBD1	-	CASSQGQGINQPQHF	TGTGCCAGCAGCCAGGGACAGGGTATAAATCAGCCCCAGCATTTT
TRBV28	TRBJ2-5	TRBD1	-	CASSSGQGAPETQYF	TGTGCCAGCAGCTCAGGACAGGGGGCCCCGGAGACCCAGTACTTC
TRBV19	TRBJ2-5	-	-	CASSGGFQETQYF	TGTGCCAGTAGTGGGGGGTTCCAAGAGACCCAGTACTTC
TRBV30	TRBJ1-1	-	-	CAWSVQGNQAFF	TGTGCCTGGAGTGTACAGGGCAATCAGGCTTTCTTT
TRBV7-8	TRBJ1-1	TRBD1	-	CASSPRGLNTEAFF	TGTGCCAGCAGCCCGAGGGGGCTCAACACTGAAGCTTTCTTT
TRBV10-2	TRBJ1-5	TRBD1	-	CASSPQGARQPQHF	TGCGCCAGCAGTCCACAGGGGGCACGGCAGCCCCAGCATTTT
TRBV11-2	TRBJ1-1	-	-	CASSLDWRDTEAFF	TGTGCCAGCAGCTTAGATTGGCGGGACACTGAAGCTTTCTTT
TRBV12-3/TRBV12-4	TRBJ1-6	-	few	CASSLASNSPLHF	TGTGCCAGCAGTTTGGCAAGTAATTCACCCCTCCACTTT
TRBV5-1	TRBJ2-7	-	-	CASSLEVRGEQYF	TGCGCCAGCAGCTTGGAGGTCAGAGGCGAGCAGTACTTC
TRBV12-3/TRBV12-4	TRBJ1-5	-	few	CASSFDSYQPQHF	TGTGCCAGCAGTTTTGACAGCTATCAGCCCCAGCATTTT
TRBV6-5	TRBJ1-1	-	-	CASSYSRNTEAFF	TGTGCCAGCAGTTACTCCCGGAACACTGAAGCTTTCTTT
TRBV5-4	TRBJ2-1	-	-	CASSRNSYNEQFF	TGTGCCAGCAGCCGGAACAGTTACAATGAGCAGTTCTTC